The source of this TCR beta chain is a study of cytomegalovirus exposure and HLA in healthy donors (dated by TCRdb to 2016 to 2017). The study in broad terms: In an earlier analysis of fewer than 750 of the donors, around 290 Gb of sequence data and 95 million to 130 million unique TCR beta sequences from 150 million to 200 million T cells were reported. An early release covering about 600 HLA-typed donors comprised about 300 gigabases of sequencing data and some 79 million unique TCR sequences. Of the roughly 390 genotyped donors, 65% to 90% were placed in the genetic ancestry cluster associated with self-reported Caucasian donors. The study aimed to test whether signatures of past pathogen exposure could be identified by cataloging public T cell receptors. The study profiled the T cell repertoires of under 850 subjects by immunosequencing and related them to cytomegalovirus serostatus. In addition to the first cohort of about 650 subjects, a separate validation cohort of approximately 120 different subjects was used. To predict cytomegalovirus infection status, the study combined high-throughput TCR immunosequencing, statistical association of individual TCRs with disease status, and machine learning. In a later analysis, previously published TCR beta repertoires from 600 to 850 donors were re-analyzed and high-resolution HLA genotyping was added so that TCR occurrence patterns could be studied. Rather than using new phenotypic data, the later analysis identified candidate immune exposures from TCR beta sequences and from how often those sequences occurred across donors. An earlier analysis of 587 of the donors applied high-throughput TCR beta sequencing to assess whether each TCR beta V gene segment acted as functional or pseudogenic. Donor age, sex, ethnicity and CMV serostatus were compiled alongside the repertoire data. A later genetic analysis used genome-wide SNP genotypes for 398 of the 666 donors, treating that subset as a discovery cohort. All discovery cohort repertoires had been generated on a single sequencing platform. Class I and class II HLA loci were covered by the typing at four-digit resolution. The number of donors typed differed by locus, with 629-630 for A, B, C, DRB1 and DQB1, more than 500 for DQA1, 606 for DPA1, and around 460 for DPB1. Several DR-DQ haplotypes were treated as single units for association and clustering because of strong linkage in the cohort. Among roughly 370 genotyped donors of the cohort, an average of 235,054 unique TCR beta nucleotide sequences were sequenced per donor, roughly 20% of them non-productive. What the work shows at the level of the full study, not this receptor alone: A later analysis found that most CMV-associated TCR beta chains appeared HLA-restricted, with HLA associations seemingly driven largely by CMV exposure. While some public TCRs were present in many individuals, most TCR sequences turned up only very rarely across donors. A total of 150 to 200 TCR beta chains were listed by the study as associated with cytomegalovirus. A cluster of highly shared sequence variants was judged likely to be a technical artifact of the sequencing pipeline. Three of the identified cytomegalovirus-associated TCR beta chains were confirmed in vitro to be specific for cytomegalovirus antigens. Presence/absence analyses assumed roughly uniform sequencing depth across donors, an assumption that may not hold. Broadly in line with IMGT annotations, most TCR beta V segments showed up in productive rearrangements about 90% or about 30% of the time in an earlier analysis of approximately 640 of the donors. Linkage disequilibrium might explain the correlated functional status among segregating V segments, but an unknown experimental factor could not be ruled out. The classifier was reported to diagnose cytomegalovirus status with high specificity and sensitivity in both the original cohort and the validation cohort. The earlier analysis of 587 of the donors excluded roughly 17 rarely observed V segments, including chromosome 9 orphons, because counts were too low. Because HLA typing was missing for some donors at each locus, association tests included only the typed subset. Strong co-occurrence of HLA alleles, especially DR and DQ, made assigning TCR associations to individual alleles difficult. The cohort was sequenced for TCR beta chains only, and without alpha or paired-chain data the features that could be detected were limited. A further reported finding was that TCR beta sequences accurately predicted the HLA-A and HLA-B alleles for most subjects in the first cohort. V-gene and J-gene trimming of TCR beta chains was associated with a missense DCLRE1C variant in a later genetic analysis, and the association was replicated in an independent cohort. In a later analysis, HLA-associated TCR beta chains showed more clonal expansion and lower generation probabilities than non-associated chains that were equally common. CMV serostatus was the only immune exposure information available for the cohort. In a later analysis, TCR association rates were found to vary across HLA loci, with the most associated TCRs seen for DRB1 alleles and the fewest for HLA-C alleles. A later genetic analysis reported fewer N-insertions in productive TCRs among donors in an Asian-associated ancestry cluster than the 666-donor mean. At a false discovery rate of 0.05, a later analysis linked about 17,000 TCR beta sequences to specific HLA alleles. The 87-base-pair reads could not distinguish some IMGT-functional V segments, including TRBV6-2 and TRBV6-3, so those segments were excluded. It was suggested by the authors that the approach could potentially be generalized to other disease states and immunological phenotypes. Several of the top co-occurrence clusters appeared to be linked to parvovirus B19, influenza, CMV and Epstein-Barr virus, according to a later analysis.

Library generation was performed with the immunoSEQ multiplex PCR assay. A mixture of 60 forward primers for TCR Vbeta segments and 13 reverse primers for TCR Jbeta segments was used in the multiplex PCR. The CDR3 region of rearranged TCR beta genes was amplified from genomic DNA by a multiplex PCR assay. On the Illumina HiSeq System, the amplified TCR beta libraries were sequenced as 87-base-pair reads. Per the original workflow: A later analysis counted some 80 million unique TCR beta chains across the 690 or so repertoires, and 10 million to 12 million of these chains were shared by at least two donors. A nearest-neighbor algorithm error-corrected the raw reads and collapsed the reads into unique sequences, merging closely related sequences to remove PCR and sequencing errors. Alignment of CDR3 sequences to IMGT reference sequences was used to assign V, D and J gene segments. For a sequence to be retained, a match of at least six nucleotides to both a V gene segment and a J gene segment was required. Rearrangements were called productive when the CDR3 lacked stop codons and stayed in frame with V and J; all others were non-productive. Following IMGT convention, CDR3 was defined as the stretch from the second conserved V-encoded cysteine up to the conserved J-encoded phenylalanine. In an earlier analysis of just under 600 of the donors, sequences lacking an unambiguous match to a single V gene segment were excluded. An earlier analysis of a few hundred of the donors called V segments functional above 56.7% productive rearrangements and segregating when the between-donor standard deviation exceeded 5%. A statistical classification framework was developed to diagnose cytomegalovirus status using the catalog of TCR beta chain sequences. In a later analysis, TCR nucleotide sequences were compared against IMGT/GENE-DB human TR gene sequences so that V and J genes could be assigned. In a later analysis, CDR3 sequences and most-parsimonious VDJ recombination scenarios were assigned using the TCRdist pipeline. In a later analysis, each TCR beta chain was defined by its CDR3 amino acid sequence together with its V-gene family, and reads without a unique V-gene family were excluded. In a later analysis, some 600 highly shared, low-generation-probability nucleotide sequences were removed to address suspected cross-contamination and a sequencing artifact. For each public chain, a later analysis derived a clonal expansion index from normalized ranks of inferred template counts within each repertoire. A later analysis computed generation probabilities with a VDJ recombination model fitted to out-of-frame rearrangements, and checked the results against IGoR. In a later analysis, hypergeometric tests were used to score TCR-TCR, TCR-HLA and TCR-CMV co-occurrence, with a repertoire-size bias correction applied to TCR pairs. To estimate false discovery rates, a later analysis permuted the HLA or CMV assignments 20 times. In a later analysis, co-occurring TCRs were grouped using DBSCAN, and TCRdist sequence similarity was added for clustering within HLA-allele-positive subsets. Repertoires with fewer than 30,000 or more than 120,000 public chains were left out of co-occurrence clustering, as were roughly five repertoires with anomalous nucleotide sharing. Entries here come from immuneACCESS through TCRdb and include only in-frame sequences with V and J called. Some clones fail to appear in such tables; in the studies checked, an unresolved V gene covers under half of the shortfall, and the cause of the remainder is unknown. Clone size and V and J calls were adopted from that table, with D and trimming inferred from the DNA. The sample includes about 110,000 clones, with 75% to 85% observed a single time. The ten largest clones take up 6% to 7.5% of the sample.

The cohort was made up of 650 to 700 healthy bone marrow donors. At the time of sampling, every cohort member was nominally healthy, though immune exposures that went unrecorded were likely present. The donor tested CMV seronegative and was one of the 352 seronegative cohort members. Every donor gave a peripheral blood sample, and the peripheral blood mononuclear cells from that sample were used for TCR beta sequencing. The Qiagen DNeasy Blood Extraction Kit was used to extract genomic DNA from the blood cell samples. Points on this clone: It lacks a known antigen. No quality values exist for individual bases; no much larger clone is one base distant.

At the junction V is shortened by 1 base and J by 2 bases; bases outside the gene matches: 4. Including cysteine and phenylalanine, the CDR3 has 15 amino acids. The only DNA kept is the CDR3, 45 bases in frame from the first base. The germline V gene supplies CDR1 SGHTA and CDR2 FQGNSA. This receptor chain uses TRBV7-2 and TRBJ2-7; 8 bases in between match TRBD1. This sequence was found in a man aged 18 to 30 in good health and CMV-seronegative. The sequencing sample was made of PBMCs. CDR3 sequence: CASSLEQGVAYEQYF. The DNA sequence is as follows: TGTGCCAGCAGCTTAGAACAGGGGGTAGCCTACGAGCAGTACTTC.